This passage covers 14 T cell receptor beta chains from one sample sequenced in a study of OX40 agonist ivuxolimab in advanced cancers. The data were produced by immunoSEQ multiplex PCR, yet TCRdb's version contains in-frame clones alone and is incomplete. The data show under 85,000 clones, with 75% to 85% seen just once and over 4.5% held by the top ten. This material consisted of CD4+ or CD8+ T cells sorted from blood, taken in a trial of the OX40 agonist ivuxolimab. Receptors originate from an adult with an advanced solid tumor such as melanoma, head and neck, liver or kidney cancer.

The CDR3 protein is CASSSDSTGELFF. The CDR3 DNA reads as TGTGCCAGCAGCTCGGACAGTACCGGGGAGCTGTTTTTT. The chain couples TRBV7-3 to TRBJ2-2; TRBD1 is a possible D gene (6 bases). V gave up 4 bases and J gave up 5 bases, with 8 bases separating them. CDR1 is SGHTA and CDR2 is FQGTGA in the germline V gene. This CDR3 spans 13 amino acids.

This clone was seen only once. V and J are TRBV18 and TRBJ1-5; the D is unclear. Germline CDR1 KGHSH, CDR2 LQKENI. This CDR3 has 14 amino acids. V was clipped by 3 bases and J by 8 bases, with 14 bases between them. Here the CDR3 DNA reads TGTGCCAGCTCACCTAACCCTAGGGTGGAGCCCCAGCATTTT. It is translated as CASSPNPRVEPQHF.

The CDR3: CASSPSRDRYNEQFF. The DNA of the CDR3 is TGTGCCAGCAGTCCGTCCCGGGACAGGTACAATGAGCAGTTCTTC. This sequence joins TRBV6-1 and TRBJ2-1; 8 bases match TRBD1. The CDR3 has 15 amino acids. V lost 5 bases, J lost 4 bases, and 7 bases stayed unmatched. Germline CDR1 and CDR2: MNHNS and SASEGT.

The sample holds one count of this clone. The J gene is TRBJ2-5, the V gene TRBV6-6; TRBD2 matches at 12 bases. The CDR3 runs to 15 residues. J was trimmed by 5 bases and V by 6 bases; bases with no gene match: 7. Per the germline V gene, CDR1 is MNHNY and CDR2 is SVGAGI (reference sequence). The DNA of the CDR3 is TGTGCCAGCAGGGCTAGCGGGAGGGGTGGGGAGACCCAGTACTTC. This codes for CASRASGRGGETQYF.

The rearrangement joins TRBV2 to TRBJ1-2; D gene ambiguous. The length of the CDR3 is 13 residues. V lost 7 bases, J lost 5 bases, and 14 bases lay in between. Germline assignment: CDR1 SNHLY and CDR2 FYNNEI. Here the CDR3 reads CASTATPPYGYTF. CDR3 in DNA: TGTGCCAGCACTGCCACCCCCCCGTATGGCTACACCTTC.

This clone appeared a few times. The chain has TRBV30 and TRBJ1-1; D may be TRBD1 (6 bases). V dropped 6 bases and J dropped 1 base, with 9 bases sitting between them. The germline V gene has CDR1 GTSNPN and CDR2 SVGIG (reference sequence). This CDR3 spans 12 amino acids. CDR3 sequence reads: CACTGRNTEAFF. The DNA for the CDR3 is TGTGCCTGTACAGGGCGGAACACTGAAGCTTTCTTT.

This clone was recorded a few times. The genes are TRBV7-2 and TRBJ2-3, with a possible D match to TRBD2 (5 bases). Germline V gene data show CDR1 as SGHTA and CDR2 as FQGNSA. CDR3 length: 15 amino acids. V lost 5 bases and J 5 bases, leaving 17 bases between the germline ends. CDR3 in amino acids: CASSITSRQQDTQYF. CDR3 bases: TGTGCCAGCAGCATTACTAGTAGGCAGCAAGATACGCAGTATTTT. The variable domain in full, with the rest retrieved from reference TRBV7-2 and TRBJ2-3, is GAGVSQSPSNKVTEKGKDVELRCDPISGHTALYWYRQSLGQGLEFLIYFQGNSAPDKSGLPSDRFSAERTGGSVSTLTIQRTQQEDSAVYLCASSITSRQQDTQYFGPGTRLTVL.

This clone turned up a few times. The J gene is TRBJ1-1, the V gene TRBV6-6; D not resolved. V lost 2 bases, J lost 3 bases, and 10 bases lay in between. Germline loops: CDR1 MNHNY, CDR2 SVGAGI (reference sequence). The CDR3 loop spans 14 amino acids. CDR3 bases: TGTGCCAGCAGTTACGACGGGGTCGACACTGAAGCTTTCTTT. It translates to CASSYDGVDTEAFF.

V and J are TRBV19 and TRBJ1-5; D is undetermined. Germline CDR1 reads LNHDA; CDR2 reads SQIVND (reference sequence). CDR3 length equals 13 residues. Trimming cost V 4 bases and J 5 bases, with 9 bases left between them. Here the CDR3 reads CASSSEFYQPQHF. The DNA for the CDR3 is TGTGCCAGTAGTAGCGAGTTTTATCAGCCCCAGCATTTT. Supplemented by reference TRBV19 and TRBJ1-5, the full variable domain reads DGGITQSPKYLFRKEGQNVTLSCEQNLNHDAMYWYRQDPGQGLRLIYYSQIVNDFQKGDIAEGYSVSREKKESFPLTVTSAQKNPTAFYLCASSSEFYQPQHFGDGTRLSIL.

This rearrangement joins TRBV19 to TRBJ2-5; unclear D gene. The CDR3 has 14 residues. V shed 3 bases and J shed 5 bases, with 13 bases lying between them. Germline values: CDR1 LNHDA, CDR2 SQIVND (reference sequence). The CDR3 spells CASSIWREEETQYF. The CDR3 coding sequence is TGTGCCAGTAGTATTTGGAGAGAAGAGGAGACCCAGTACTTC.

The rearrangement uses TRBV9 and TRBJ2-2; a weak D match, TRBD1 (5 bases). The CDR3 runs 16 residues. Germline V gives CDR1 SGDLS, CDR2 YYNGEE. Deletions cut 4 bases from V and 0 bases from J, with 13 bases between. The CDR3 here is CASSYQGASNTGELFF. The CDR3 DNA reads TGTGCCAGCAGCTATCAGGGTGCGTCGAACACCGGGGAGCTGTTTTTT.

This chain joins TRBV27 and TRBJ2-7; the D gene could be TRBD1 or TRBD2 (5 bases each). This CDR3 is 15 amino acids long. Trimming removed 6 bases at V and 5 bases at J, with 20 bases between. CDR1 and CDR2 from the germline V gene are MNHEY and SMNVEV (reference sequence). For the CDR3, the DNA is TGTGCCAGCAGCCAACTGGGGACCCCGGCGCACGAGCAGTACTTC. Translated: CASSQLGTPAHEQYF.

The chain has TRBV29-1 and TRBJ2-3; the D gene could be TRBD1 or TRBD2 (6 bases each). The CDR3 has 12 residues. Germline V gene data show CDR1 as SQVTM and CDR2 as ANQGSEA. V gave up 7 bases and J gave up 8 bases, with 16 bases separating them. This CDR3 reads CSASEGGATQYF. In nucleotides, the CDR3 is TGCAGCGCGTCGGAGGGGGGTGCTACGCAGTATTTT.

The chain uses TRBV11-1 and TRBJ2-5, with 8 bases aligning to TRBD2. Germline assignment: CDR1 SGHAT and CDR2 FQDESV (reference sequence). The CDR3 extends over 16 amino acids. Trimming at V came to 4 bases and at J to 5 bases, leaving 12 bases not matched to a gene. CDR3 loop: CASSSPGVAGFETQYF. CDR3 bases: TGTGCCAGCAGCTCCCCAGGGGTAGCGGGATTTGAGACCCAGTACTTC.